The next 14 T cell receptor beta chains were all read from a single sample in a study of cytomegalovirus exposure and HLA in healthy donors. It was with 60 Vbeta and 13 Jbeta primers that the PCR ran. The repertoire was sequenced with immunoSEQ multiplex PCR; TCRdb's copy has only in-frame clones and lacks some. This listing includes some 75,000 clones. The source material was PBMCs. The receptors were sampled from a man aged 35 to 55 in good health and CMV-seronegative.

This sequence joins TRBV4-2 and TRBJ2-3, with 8 bases identical to TRBD2. The CDR3 totals 15 residues. J gave up 3 bases and V 3 bases, and 5 bases lay outside the gene matches. Germline V gives CDR1 LGHNA, CDR2 YNFKEQ. The CDR3 region is CASSHAGGGTDTQYF. As DNA, the CDR3 is TGTGCCAGCAGCCACGCGGGGGGCGGGACAGATACGCAGTATTTT.

The V gene is TRBV4-1, the J gene TRBJ2-7; 8 positions match TRBD1. CDR3 length: 15 residues. Germline V gene sequence: CDR1 MGHRA, CDR2 YSYEKL. V lost 4 bases and J lost 2; bases outside the gene matches: 7. The CDR3, as DNA: TGCGCCAGCAGCCCCCGGACAGGGCTTCCCTACGAGCAGTACTTC. Protein: CASSPRTGLPYEQYF.

J is TRBJ1-2 and V is TRBV5-6, with D possibly being TRBD1 (6 bases). This CDR3 spans 13 amino acids. Germline values: CDR1 SGHDT, CDR2 YYEEEE. The ends were cut back, 5 bases at V and 8 bases at J, with 16 bases in the middle. The CDR3 DNA reads TGTGCCAGCAGTTGGGACATTTCTGGAGGCTACACCTTC. Encoded protein: CASSWDISGGYTF.

The chain combines TRBV5-8 with TRBJ2-4; a possible D gene is TRBD2 (5 bases). V lost 0 bases and J lost 1, with 14 bases in between. This CDR3 contains 17 residues. The germline CDR1 and CDR2 sequences are SGHTS and YDEGEE. The CDR3, as DNA: TGTGCCAGCAGCTTGGTTATCTCGGGCGGGGCCAAAAACATTCAGTACTTC. It specifies CASSLVISGGAKNIQYF.

The chain links TRBV5-1 to TRBJ2-6, with TRBD2 identical over 16 bases. This CDR3 has 19 residues. V was pared by 3 bases and J by 4 bases, with 7 bases of the junction left unmatched. CDR1 is SGHRS and CDR2 is YFSETQ in the germline V gene. In nucleotides, the CDR3 is TGCGCCAGCAGCTCCGGCGGGACTAGCGGGAGGGGAGGGGCCAACGTCCTGACTTTC. Translating gives CASSSGGTSGRGGANVLTF. The full variable domain, with the rest looked up from reference TRBV5-1 and TRBJ2-6, is KAGVTQTPRYLIKTRGQQVTLSCSPISGHRSVSWYQQTPGQGLQFLFEYFSETQRNKGNFPGRFSGRQFSNSRSEMNVSTLELGDSALYLCASSSGGTSGRGGANVLTFGAGSRLTVL.

The CDR3 loop is CASSLTGANVLTF. The DNA for the CDR3 is TGTGCCAGCAGCCTAACTGGGGCCAACGTCCTGACTTTC. J is TRBJ2-6 and V is TRBV9; D remains unclear. Per germline, CDR1 SGDLS and CDR2 YYNGEE. CDR3 length equals 13 residues. The V end was cut by 4 bases, the J end by 2 bases, with 4 bases between.

The genes are TRBV7-8 and TRBJ2-1; 9 positions agree with TRBD2. V lost 5 bases to trimming and J lost 9 bases; unmatched junction nucleotides: 8. The CDR3 runs 14 residues. Germline V gene data show CDR1 as SGHVS and CDR2 as FQNEAQ. CDR3 bases: TGTGCCAGCAGCCGACTGACTAGCGGATCTGAGCAGTTCTTC. Protein product: CASSRLTSGSEQFF.

This sequence joins TRBV7-6 and TRBJ1-4; tentatively, D is TRBD1 (5 bases). CDR3 length equals 11 residues. The ends were cut back, 5 bases at V and 8 bases at J, with 6 bases in the middle. Germline loops: CDR1 SGHVS, CDR2 FNYEAQ. Written as DNA, the CDR3 is TGTGCCAGCAGCCCAGGGGAAAAACTGTTTTTT. It encodes CASSPGEKLFF.

CDR3 residues: CASSEVADSEKLFF. Written as DNA, the CDR3 is TGTGCCAGCAGTGAAGTCGCAGACTCTGAAAAACTGTTTTTT. The gene calls are TRBV6-1 and TRBJ1-4; D gene ambiguous. The CDR3 extends over 14 amino acids. The V end lost 1 base, the J end lost 7 bases, and 10 bases lay between the germline ends. CDR1 and CDR2 (germline): MNHNS, SASEGT.

The gene calls are TRBV30 and TRBJ2-2, with D maybe TRBD1 (5 bases). Germline V gives CDR1 GTSNPN, CDR2 SVGIG (reference sequence). The ends were cut back, 2 bases at V and 5 bases at J, with 9 bases in the middle. This CDR3 has 13 amino acids. The CDR3 nucleotides are TGTGCCTGGAGTCAGGGATGGACCGGGGAGCTGTTTTTT. It is translated as CAWSQGWTGELFF. Full variable domain (rest looked up from reference TRBV30 and TRBJ2-2): SQTIHQWPATLVQPVGSPLSLECTVEGTSNPNLYWYRQAAGRGLQLLFYSVGIGQISSEVPQNLSASRPQDRQFILSSKKLLLSDSGFYLCAWSQGWTGELFFGEGSRLTVL.

The V gene is TRBV27, the J gene TRBJ1-1, with TRBD1 as a possible D gene (6 bases). The CDR3 contains 13 residues. The germline V gene encodes CDR1 MNHEY and CDR2 SMNVEV (reference sequence). V lost 6 bases, J lost 4 bases, and 12 bases lay in between. The DNA for the CDR3 is TGTGCCAGCAGGGAACAGGGTCGCACTGAAGCTTTCTTT. It specifies CASREQGRTEAFF.

The CDR3 DNA is TGTGCCAGTAGCGGAGCAAGCAGCTTGAACACTGAAGCTTTCTTT. Encoded protein: CASSGASSLNTEAFF. The chain uses TRBV19 and TRBJ1-1; D gene uncertain. The CDR3 length is 15 residues. V was cut by 6 bases and J by 0 bases, with 14 bases left in between. The germline gives CDR1 LNHDA, CDR2 SQIVND (reference sequence).

J is TRBJ2-1 and V is TRBV4-1; 11 nucleotides match TRBD2. J lost 9 bases, V lost 4 bases, and 17 bases had no gene match. The CDR3 runs to 18 residues. Germline lookup yields CDR1 MGHRA and CDR2 YSYEKL. The CDR3 loop reads CASSRKVASSGGAGEQFF. Written as DNA, the CDR3 is TGCGCCAGCAGCCGGAAAGTTGCGAGTAGCGGGGGGGCCGGTGAGCAGTTCTTC.

V is TRBV4-3 and J is TRBJ1-4; no clear D. V was pared by 8 bases and J by 3 bases, with 13 bases between. This CDR3 has 14 residues. Germline CDR1 reads LGHNA; CDR2 reads YSLEER. Here the CDR3 reads CASGLGMANEKLFF. Written as DNA, the CDR3 is TGCGCCAGCGGGCTTGGTATGGCTAATGAAAAACTGTTTTTT.